Listed here are 21 T cell receptor beta chains from one sample, sequenced in a study of CD4 T cells in relation to SARS-CoV-2 and coronaviruses. The method was immunoSEQ multiplex PCR; TCRdb's version includes in-frame clones alone and lacks a portion of them. The sample has tens of thousands of clones, around 76% seen once; the top ten hold 3% to 4%. These TCRs' antigens remain unknown. Sequenced: memory CD4+ T cells from PBMCs, cultured in vitro. The receptor set was obtained from an adult with COVID-19.

This chain uses TRBV2 with TRBJ1-6, with a possible D match to TRBD1 (6 bases). Trimming removed 6 bases from V and 4 bases from J, with 10 bases in between. The germline gives CDR1 SNHLY, CDR2 FYNNEI. CDR3 length: 14 amino acids. CDR3 DNA sequence: TGTGCCAGCAGGAGGGGGGGGTATAATTCACCCCTCCACTTT. Encoded protein: CASRRGGYNSPLHF.

This clone was detected only once. The chain recombines TRBV2 with TRBJ1-6; 8 nucleotides align to TRBD1. V dropped 4 bases and J dropped 9; count of bases not matched to a gene: 8. This CDR3 has 15 amino acids. Germline V gene data show CDR1 as SNHLY and CDR2 as FYNNEI. The CDR3 spells CASSVNTGGVSPLHF. CDR3 nucleotides: TGTGCCAGCAGTGTGAACACAGGGGGAGTTTCACCCCTCCACTTT.

The sample holds one count of this clone. This chain connects TRBV5-4 to TRBJ2-7; D unclear. V lost 1 base, J lost 2 bases, and 10 bases lay in between. Looked up from germline, CDR1 is SGHNT and CDR2 is YYREEE (reference sequence). The CDR3 is 14 residues long. In DNA, the CDR3 is TGTGCCAGCAGCTTGATTAGTAATCCCTACGAGCAGTACTTC. This encodes CASSLISNPYEQYF.

The V gene is TRBV4-2, the J gene TRBJ2-3; D perhaps matches TRBD1 (6 bases). Germline-derived CDR1 and CDR2 are LGHNA and YNFKEQ. This CDR3 has 17 amino acids. V shed 0 bases and J shed 1 base, with 14 bases lying between them. Written as DNA, the CDR3 is TGTGCCAGCAGCCAAGAGGTAACAGGGCTCGGCACAGATACGCAGTATTTT. It yields the protein CASSQEVTGLGTDTQYF.

The V and J genes are TRBV29-1 and TRBJ1-1; D is possibly TRBD1 (6 bases). Trimming took 7 bases from V and 11 from J, leaving 17 bases between them. Germline CDR1 SQVTM, CDR2 ANQGSEA. This CDR3 is 11 amino acids long. The CDR3 nucleotides are TGCAGCGCTCAACTAACAGGGACTGCTTTCTTT. Protein product: CSAQLTGTAFF.

The CDR3 sequence: CASSQDSATGDEQFF. DNA of the CDR3: TGTGCCAGCAGCCAAGATTCAGCTACCGGCGATGAGCAGTTCTTC. The genes are TRBV4-2 and TRBJ2-1; the D is unclear. Germline V gene sequence: CDR1 LGHNA, CDR2 YNFKEQ. The germline V and J ends were trimmed by 0 bases and 8 bases, with 14 bases remaining between them. The CDR3 totals 15 residues.

Concerning this clone: Within the sample, other DNA sequences also encode this same CDR3. This chain connects TRBV6-5 to TRBJ2-7; 7 positions match TRBD2. With 6 bases clipped from V and 0 bases from J, the junction kept 2 bases outside the gene matches. This CDR3 region has 13 residues. Germline V lookup: CDR1 MNHEY, CDR2 SVGAGI. CDR3 in amino acids: CASSRDYSYEQYF. The CDR3 DNA reads as TGTGCCAGCAGCAGGGACTACTCCTACGAGCAGTACTTC.

This chain connects TRBV11-2 to TRBJ1-5, with D perhaps matching TRBD1 (5 bases). This CDR3 spans 12 amino acids. V lost 5 bases to trimming and J lost 9 bases, with 11 bases between them. Germline V gives CDR1 SGHAT, CDR2 FQNNGV. CDR3 in DNA: TGTGCCAGCAGCCTATTAACAGGGCCCCAGCATTTT. Protein product: CASSLLTGPQHF.

The sample holds one count of this clone. The rearrangement joins TRBV6-2 or TRBV6-3 to TRBJ1-1; 8 bases are a match to TRBD1. Germline CDR1 MNHEY, CDR2 SVGEGT. The CDR3 runs to 17 residues. Trimming at V came to 0 bases and at J to 0 bases, leaving 6 bases not matched to a gene. The CDR3 nucleotides are TGTGCCAGCAGTTACTCTGCCCAGGGGGCTTTGAACACTGAAGCTTTCTTT. Its protein product is CASSYSAQGALNTEAFF.

The rearrangement uses TRBV6-5 and TRBJ2-5; maybe TRBD2 (6 bases). This CDR3 has 14 residues. The germline gives CDR1 MNHEY, CDR2 SVGAGI. Trimming took off 6 bases at V and 5 bases at J, with 16 bases between the two ends. The CDR3 sequence is CASRKGGQWETQYF. The CDR3 DNA reads TGTGCCAGCAGGAAAGGAGGGCAGTGGGAGACCCAGTACTTC.

The chain employs TRBV28 and TRBJ1-2; no reliable D call. Between the trimmed V and J ends, which lost 1 base and 4 bases, there was a span of 7 bases. Germline V gives CDR1 MDHEN, CDR2 SYDVKM. This CDR3 comprises 13 residues. CDR3 loop: CASSLSATYGYTF. CDR3 in DNA: TGTGCCAGCAGTTTATCGGCCACCTATGGCTACACCTTC.

The rearrangement joins TRBV4-1 to TRBJ2-2; perhaps D is TRBD1 or TRBD2 (5 bases each). This CDR3 region has 17 residues. Trimming took off 0 bases at V and 5 bases at J, with 16 bases between the two ends. Germline assignment: CDR1 MGHRA and CDR2 YSYEKL. In DNA form, the CDR3 reads TGCGCCAGCAGCCAAGAGGGGACGGGAATAATAACCGGGGAGCTGTTTTTT. Its translation: CASSQEGTGIITGELFF.

The V gene is TRBV7-2, the J gene TRBJ2-3, with D uncertain. The germline gives CDR1 SGHTA, CDR2 FQGNSA. The CDR3 consists of 13 residues. Trimming took off 2 bases at V and 2 bases at J, with 5 bases between the two ends. CDR3 in DNA: TGTGCCAGCAGCTTAAGAAACACAGATACGCAGTATTTT. This sequence encodes CASSLRNTDTQYF.

The chain combines TRBV2 with TRBJ2-3; 10 bases fit TRBD2. V was pared by 2 bases and J by 5 bases, with 4 bases of the junction left unmatched. This CDR3 is built from 15 residues. Per germline, CDR1 SNHLY and CDR2 FYNNEI. The CDR3: CASSESRTSGDTQYF. DNA for the CDR3: TGTGCCAGCAGTGAATCCCGGACTAGCGGAGATACGCAGTATTTT.

The J gene is TRBJ2-1, the V gene TRBV6-5; TRBD1 is a possible D gene (5 bases). Germline loops: CDR1 MNHEY, CDR2 SVGAGI. This CDR3 is built from 15 residues. V was cut by 8 bases and J by 2 bases, with 16 bases left in between. In nucleotides, the CDR3 is TGTGCCAGCTCTCACAGGCAAATGACCTACAATGAGCAGTTCTTC. Its protein is CASSHRQMTYNEQFF.

The table lists this clone with a few counts. The V and J genes are TRBV5-1 and TRBJ2-7; D remains unclear. V lost 0 bases and J 0 bases, leaving 7 bases between the germline ends. The CDR3 contains 14 residues. Germline lookup yields CDR1 SGHRS and CDR2 YFSETQ. CDR3 DNA sequence: TGCGCCAGCAGCTTGGGTTCGAGCTCCTACGAGCAGTACTTC. Protein product: CASSLGSSSYEQYF. The variable domain in full, with the rest retrieved from reference TRBV5-1 and TRBJ2-7, is KAGVTQTPRYLIKTRGQQVTLSCSPISGHRSVSWYQQTPGQGLQFLFEYFSETQRNKGNFPGRFSGRQFSNSRSEMNVSTLELGDSALYLCASSLGSSSYEQYFGPGTRLTVT.

This clone was detected only once. This sequence joins TRBV21-1 and TRBJ2-1; TRBD2 is taken as the D call from the table, unchecked against the DNA. TRBV21-1 is labeled a pseudogene. The CDR3 has 15 residues. CDR3 nucleotide sequence: TGTGCCAGCAGCAAAGGGCCGGGAGTATCGAATGAGCAGTTCTTC. Protein product: CASSKGPGVSNEQFF.

The genes are TRBV7-9 and TRBJ2-1; D is unresolved. The germline CDR1 and CDR2 sequences are SEHNR and FQNEAQ (reference sequence). The CDR3 has 12 amino acids. The V gene lost 5 bases and the J gene lost 12 bases, with 14 bases spanning the gap. The CDR3 reads CASSGRAVVQFF. The CDR3 DNA sequence: TGTGCCAGCAGCGGACGGGCGGTTGTGCAGTTCTTC.

The chain uses TRBV4-1 and TRBJ1-5; D gene unclear. Trimming removed 0 bases from V and 4 bases from J, with 4 bases in between. In germline, CDR1 is MGHRA, CDR2 YSYEKL. The CDR3 consists of 13 residues. CDR3 coding DNA: TGCGCCAGCAGCCAAGACAGTAATCAGCCCCAGCATTTT. Amino acids: CASSQDSNQPQHF.

This chain connects TRBV7-9 to TRBJ1-4, with D uncertain. Germline V gene lookup returns CDR1 SEHNR and CDR2 FQNEAQ (reference sequence). Trimming took 3 bases from V and 2 from J, leaving 7 bases between them. The CDR3 is made up of 14 amino acids. Written as DNA, the CDR3 is TGTGCCAGCAGCTTGGGCATCACTAATGAAAAACTGTTTTTT. Amino acids: CASSLGITNEKLFF.

The chain has TRBV7-9 and TRBJ2-1; D gene ambiguous. This CDR3 comprises 16 residues. Between the trimmed V and J ends, which lost 0 bases and 2 bases, there was a span of 11 bases. Germline CDR1 is SEHNR and CDR2 is FQNEAQ (reference sequence). DNA of the CDR3: TGTGCCAGCAGCTTAGCGCTCGGAGACACCTACAATGAGCAGTTCTTC. Translation gives CASSLALGDTYNEQFF.